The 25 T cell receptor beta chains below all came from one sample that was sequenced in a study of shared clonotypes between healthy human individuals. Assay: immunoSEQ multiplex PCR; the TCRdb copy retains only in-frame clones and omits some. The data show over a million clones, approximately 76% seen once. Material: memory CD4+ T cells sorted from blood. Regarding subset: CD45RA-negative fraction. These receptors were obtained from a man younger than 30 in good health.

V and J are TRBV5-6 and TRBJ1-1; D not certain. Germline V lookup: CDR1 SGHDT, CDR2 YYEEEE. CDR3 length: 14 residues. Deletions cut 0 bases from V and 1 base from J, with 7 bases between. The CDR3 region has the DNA TGTGCCAGCAGCTTGGGGGTAAGGAACACTGAAGCTTTCTTT. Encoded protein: CASSLGVRNTEAFF.

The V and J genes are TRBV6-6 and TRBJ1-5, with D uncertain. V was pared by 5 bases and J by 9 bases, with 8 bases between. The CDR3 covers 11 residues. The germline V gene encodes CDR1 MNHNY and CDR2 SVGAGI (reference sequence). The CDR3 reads CASSDLGPQHF. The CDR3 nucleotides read TGTGCCAGCAGTGATTTGGGGCCCCAGCATTTT.

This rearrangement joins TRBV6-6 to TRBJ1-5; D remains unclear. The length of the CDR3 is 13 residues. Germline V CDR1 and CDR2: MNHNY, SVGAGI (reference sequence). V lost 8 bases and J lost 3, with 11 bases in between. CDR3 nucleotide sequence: TGTGCCAGCTATCCTACTATCAATCAGCCCCAGCATTTT. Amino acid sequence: CASYPTINQPQHF.

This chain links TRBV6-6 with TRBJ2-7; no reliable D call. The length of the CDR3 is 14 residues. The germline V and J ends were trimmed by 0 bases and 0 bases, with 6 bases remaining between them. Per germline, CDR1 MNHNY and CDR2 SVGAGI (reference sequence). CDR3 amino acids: CASSYSHSSYEQYF. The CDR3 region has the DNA TGTGCCAGCAGTTACTCACACAGCTCCTACGAGCAGTACTTC.

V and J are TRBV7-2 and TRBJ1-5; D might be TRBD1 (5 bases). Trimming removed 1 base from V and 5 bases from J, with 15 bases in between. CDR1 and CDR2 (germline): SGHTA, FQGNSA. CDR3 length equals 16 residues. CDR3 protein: CASSLVSERGDQPQHF. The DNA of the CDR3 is TGTGCCAGCAGCTTAGTCTCCGAGCGGGGGGATCAGCCCCAGCATTTT.

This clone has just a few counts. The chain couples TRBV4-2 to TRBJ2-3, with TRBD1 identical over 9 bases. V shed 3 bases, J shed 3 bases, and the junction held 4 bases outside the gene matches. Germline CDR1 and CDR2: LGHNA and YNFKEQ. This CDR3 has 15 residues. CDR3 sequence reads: CASSHGQGTTDTQYF. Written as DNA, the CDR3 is TGTGCCAGCAGCCATGGACAGGGGACGACAGATACGCAGTATTTT.

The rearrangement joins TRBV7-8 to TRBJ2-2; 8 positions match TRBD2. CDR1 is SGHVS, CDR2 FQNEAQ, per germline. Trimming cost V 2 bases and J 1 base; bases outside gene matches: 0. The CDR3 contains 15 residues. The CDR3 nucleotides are TGTGCCAGCAGCTTAAGCGGGGGGAACACCGGGGAGCTGTTTTTT. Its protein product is CASSLSGGNTGELFF. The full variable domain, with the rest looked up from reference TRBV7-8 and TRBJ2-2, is GAGVSQSPRYKVAKRGQDVALRCDPISGHVSLFWYQQALGQGPEFLTYFQNEAQLDKSGLPSDRFFAERPEGSVSTLKIQRTQQEDSAVYLCASSLSGGNTGELFFGEGSRLTVL.

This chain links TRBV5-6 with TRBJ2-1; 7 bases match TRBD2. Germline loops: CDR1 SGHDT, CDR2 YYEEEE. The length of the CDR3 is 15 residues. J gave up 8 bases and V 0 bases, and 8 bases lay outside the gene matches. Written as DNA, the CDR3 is TGTGCCAGCAGCTTGGGCCCCGGGAGGAGCGATGAGCAGTTCTTC. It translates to CASSLGPGRSDEQFF.

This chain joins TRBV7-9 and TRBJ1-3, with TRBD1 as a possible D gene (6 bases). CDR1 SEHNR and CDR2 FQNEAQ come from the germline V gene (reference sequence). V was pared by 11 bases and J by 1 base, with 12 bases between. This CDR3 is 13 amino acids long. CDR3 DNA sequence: TGTGCCCTGGCGAGGGGGTCTGGAAACACCATATATTTT. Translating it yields CALARGSGNTIYF.

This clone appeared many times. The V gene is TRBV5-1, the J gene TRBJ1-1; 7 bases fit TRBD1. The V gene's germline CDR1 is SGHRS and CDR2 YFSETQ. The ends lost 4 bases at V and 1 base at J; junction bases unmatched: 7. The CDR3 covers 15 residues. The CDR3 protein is CASSAAGGANTEAFF. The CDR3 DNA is TGCGCCAGCAGCGCGGCAGGGGGGGCGAACACTGAAGCTTTCTTT.

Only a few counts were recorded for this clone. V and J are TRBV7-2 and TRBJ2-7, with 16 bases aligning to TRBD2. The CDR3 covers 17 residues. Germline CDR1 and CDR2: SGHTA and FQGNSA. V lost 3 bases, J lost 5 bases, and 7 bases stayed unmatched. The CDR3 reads CASSLMGLAGGPNEQYF. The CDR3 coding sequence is TGTGCCAGCAGCTTGATGGGACTAGCGGGAGGGCCTAACGAGCAGTACTTC.

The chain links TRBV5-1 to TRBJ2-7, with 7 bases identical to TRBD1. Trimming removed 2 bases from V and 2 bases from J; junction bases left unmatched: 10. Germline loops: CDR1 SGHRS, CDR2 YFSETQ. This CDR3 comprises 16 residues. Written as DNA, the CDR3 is TGCGCCAGCAGCTTAAGTTACACCGGGACAGCCTACGAGCAGTACTTC. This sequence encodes CASSLSYTGTAYEQYF.

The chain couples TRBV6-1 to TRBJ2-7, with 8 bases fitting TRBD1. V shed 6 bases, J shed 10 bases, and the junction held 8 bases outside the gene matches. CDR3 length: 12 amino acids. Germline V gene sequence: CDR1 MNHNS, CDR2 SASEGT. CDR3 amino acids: CASSVGQGRQYF. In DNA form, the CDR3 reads TGTGCCAGCAGCGTCGGACAGGGTCGACAGTACTTC.

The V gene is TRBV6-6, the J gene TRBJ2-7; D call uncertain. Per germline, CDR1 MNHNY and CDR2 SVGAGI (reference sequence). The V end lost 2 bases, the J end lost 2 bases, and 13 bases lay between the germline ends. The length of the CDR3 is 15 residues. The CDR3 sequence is CASSYRPDPAYEQYF. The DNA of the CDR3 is TGTGCCAGCAGTTACCGGCCGGATCCGGCCTACGAGCAGTACTTC.

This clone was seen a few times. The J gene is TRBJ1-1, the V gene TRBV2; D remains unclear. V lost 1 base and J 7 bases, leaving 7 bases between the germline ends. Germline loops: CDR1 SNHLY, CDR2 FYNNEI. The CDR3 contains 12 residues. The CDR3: CASSEGVGEAFF. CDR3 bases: TGTGCCAGCAGTGAAGGCGTGGGTGAAGCTTTCTTT.

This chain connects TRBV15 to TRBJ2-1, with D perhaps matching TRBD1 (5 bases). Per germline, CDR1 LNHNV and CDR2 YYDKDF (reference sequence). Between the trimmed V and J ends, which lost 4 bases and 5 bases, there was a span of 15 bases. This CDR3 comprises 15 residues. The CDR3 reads CATSTRVAVHNEQFF. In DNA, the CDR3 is TGTGCCACCAGCACCAGGGTGGCGGTCCACAATGAGCAGTTCTTC.

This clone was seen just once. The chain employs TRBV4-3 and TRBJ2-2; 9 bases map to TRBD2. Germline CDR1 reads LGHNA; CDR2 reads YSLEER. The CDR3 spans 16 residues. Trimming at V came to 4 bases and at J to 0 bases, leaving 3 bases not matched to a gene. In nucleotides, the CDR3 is TGCGCCAGCAGCCGAGGACTAGCGTCGAACACCGGGGAGCTGTTTTTT. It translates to CASSRGLASNTGELFF.

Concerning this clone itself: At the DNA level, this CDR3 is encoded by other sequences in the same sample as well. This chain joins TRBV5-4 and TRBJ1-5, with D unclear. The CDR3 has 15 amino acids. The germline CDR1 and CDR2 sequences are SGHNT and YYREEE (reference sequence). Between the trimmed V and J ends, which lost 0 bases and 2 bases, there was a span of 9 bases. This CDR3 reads CASSLGGSGNQPQHF. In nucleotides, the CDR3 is TGTGCCAGCAGCTTGGGAGGGTCGGGCAATCAGCCCCAGCATTTT.

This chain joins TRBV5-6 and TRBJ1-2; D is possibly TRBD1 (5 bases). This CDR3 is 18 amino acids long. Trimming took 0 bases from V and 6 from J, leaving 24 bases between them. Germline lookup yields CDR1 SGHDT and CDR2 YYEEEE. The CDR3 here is CASSLEGRWGGLANGYTF. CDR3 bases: TGTGCCAGCAGCTTGGAAGGAAGGTGGGGGGGACTCGCCAATGGCTACACCTTC.

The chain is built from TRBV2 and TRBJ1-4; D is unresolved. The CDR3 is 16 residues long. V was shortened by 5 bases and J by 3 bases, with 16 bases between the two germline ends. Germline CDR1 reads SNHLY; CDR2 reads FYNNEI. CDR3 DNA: TGTGCCAGCAGTACCGAAGGCAGCCGCCCTAATGAAAAACTGTTTTTT. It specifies CASSTEGSRPNEKLFF. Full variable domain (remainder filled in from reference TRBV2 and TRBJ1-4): EPEVTQTPSHQVTQMGQEVILRCVPISNHLYFYWYRQILGQKVEFLVSFYNNEISEKSEIFDDQFSVERPDGSNFTLKIRSTKLEDSAMYFCASSTEGSRPNEKLFFGSGTQLSVL.

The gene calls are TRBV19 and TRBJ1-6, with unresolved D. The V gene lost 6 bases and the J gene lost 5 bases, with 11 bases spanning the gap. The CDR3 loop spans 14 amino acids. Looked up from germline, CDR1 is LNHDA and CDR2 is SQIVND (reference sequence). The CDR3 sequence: CASRGPVDNSPLHF. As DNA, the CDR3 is TGTGCCAGTAGGGGTCCGGTAGATAATTCACCCCTCCACTTT. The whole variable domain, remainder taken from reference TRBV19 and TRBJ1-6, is DGGITQSPKYLFRKEGQNVTLSCEQNLNHDAMYWYRQDPGQGLRLIYYSQIVNDFQKGDIAEGYSVSREKKESFPLTVTSAQKNPTAFYLCASRGPVDNSPLHFGNGTRLTVT.

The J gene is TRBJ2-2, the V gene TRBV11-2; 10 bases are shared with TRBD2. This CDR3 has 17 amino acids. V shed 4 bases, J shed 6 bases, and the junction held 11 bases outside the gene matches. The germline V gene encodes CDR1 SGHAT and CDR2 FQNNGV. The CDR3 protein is CASSWGSGTSVSGELFF. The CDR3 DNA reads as TGTGCCAGCAGCTGGGGGAGTGGGACTAGCGTGTCCGGGGAGCTGTTTTTT.

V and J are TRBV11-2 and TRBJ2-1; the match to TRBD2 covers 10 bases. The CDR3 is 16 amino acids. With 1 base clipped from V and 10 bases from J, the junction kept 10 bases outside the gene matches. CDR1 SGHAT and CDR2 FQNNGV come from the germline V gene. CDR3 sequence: CASSLVRAGGPGEQFF. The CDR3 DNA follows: TGTGCCAGCAGCTTAGTTCGAGCGGGAGGGCCTGGGGAGCAGTTCTTC.

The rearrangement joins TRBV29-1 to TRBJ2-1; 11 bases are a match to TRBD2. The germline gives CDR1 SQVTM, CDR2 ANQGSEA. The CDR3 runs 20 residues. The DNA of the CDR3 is TGCGCCGGGACCGGGACTAGCGGAAGAAGTTTAAGGAGCTCCTACAATGAGCAGTTCTTC. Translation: CAGTGTSGRSLRSSYNEQFF.

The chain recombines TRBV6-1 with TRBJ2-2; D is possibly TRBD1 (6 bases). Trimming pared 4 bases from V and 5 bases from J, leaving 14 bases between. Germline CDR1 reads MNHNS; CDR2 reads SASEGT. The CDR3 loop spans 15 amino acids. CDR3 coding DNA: TGTGCCAGCAGTGGGTGGACAGAGAAGACCGGGGAGCTGTTTTTT. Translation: CASSGWTEKTGELFF.